This T cell receptor (beta chain) is drawn from a study of identical twins. Worth noting for this clonotype: Its antigen is not identified. Possible read error: a much larger clone is one base away.

Study-level points and caveats: One should note that invariant MAIT and iNKT cells could partly confound zero-insertion analyses. Insertions were fewer in abundant cord blood beta clonotypes, whereas memory repertoires showed none of this pattern. The study found that models underestimated out-of-frame TCR alpha sharing in monozygotic twins.

TCRdb re-derived calls from the 5' RACE reads in MiXCR, one entry per CDR3 protein. The sample lists around 1.7 million distinct CDR3 sequences; around 29% were seen once. Germline-derived CDR1 and CDR2 are MNHNS and SASEGT. The V segment lost 7 bases and the J segment 3 bases; nucleotides outside the gene matches: 5. The CDR3 spans 14 residues. The clonotype was recovered from a newborn girl in good health. The rearrangement uses TRBV6-1 and TRBJ1-2, with 10 bases aligning to TRBD1. The material sequenced was cord blood. The CDR3 is CASTGTGVDYGYTF. The CDR3 DNA follows: TGTGCCAGCACAGGGACAGGGGTAGACTATGGCTACACCTTC.